Below, 26 T cell receptor beta chains from the same sample are listed, as sequenced in a study of control samples from healthy donors and cancer patients. TCRdb's table, derived via immunoSEQ multiplex PCR, lists solely in-frame clones and lacks some. The table shows approximately 66,000 clones, with around 90% occurring only once. What was sequenced was PBMCs. These TCRs come from a man aged 55 to 70 with colorectal cancer.

The rearrangement joins TRBV7-2 to TRBJ2-7; weak D call: TRBD1 (6 bases). V was cut by 5 bases and J by 0 bases, with 11 bases left in between. The CDR3 covers 14 residues. Germline values: CDR1 SGHTA, CDR2 FQGNSA. In DNA form, the CDR3 reads TGTGCCAGCAGCATGGGACAAAGCTCCTACGAGCAGTACTTC. It codes for CASSMGQSSYEQYF.

The chain recombines TRBV6-4 with TRBJ2-3, with TRBD2 matching over 7 bases. Trimming at V came to 0 bases and at J to 10 bases, leaving 4 bases not matched to a gene. There are 13 residues in the CDR3. Germline V lookup: CDR1 MRHNA, CDR2 SNTAGT. CDR3 sequence reads: CASSDSPAGAQYF. CDR3 nucleotide sequence: TGTGCCAGCAGTGACTCCCCCGCGGGGGCGCAGTATTTT.

The J gene is TRBJ2-7, the V gene TRBV5-1; D ambiguous. This CDR3 region has 12 residues. Trimming removed 4 bases from V and 2 bases from J, with 7 bases in between. Germline values: CDR1 SGHRS, CDR2 YFSETQ. The CDR3 region is CASSLSPYEQYF. The CDR3 DNA is TGCGCCAGCAGCCTCTCCCCCTACGAGCAGTACTTC. The full variable domain, its missing parts supplied by reference TRBV5-1 and TRBJ2-7, is KAGVTQTPRYLIKTRGQQVTLSCSPISGHRSVSWYQQTPGQGLQFLFEYFSETQRNKGNFPGRFSGRQFSNSRSEMNVSTLELGDSALYLCASSLSPYEQYFGPGTRLTVT.

The chain links TRBV12-5 to TRBJ1-1; D is unresolved. Trimming stripped 8 bases from V and 4 bases from J, with 11 bases between. This CDR3 region has 12 residues. Germline values: CDR1 LGHNT, CDR2 FRNRAP. CDR3 DNA: TGTGCTAGTCGCCACACCGGCACTGAAGCTTTCTTT. It translates to CASRHTGTEAFF.

By sample fraction, this clone is medium-sized. CDR3 loop: CASSLGGTATYEQYF. In DNA, the CDR3 is TGTGCCAGCAGCTTGGGCGGGACTGCGACCTACGAGCAGTACTTC. This chain links TRBV5-4 with TRBJ2-7, with a weak D call TRBD2 (6 bases). V was trimmed by 0 bases and J by 2 bases, leaving 12 bases between them. Germline values: CDR1 SGHNT, CDR2 YYREEE (reference sequence). The CDR3 extends over 15 amino acids.

The chain joins TRBV10-2 to TRBJ2-1; D not resolved. The V end lost 3 bases, the J end lost 0 bases, and 9 bases lay between the germline ends. CDR3 size: 15 residues. Looked up from germline, CDR1 is WSHSY and CDR2 is SAAADI. The CDR3 DNA follows: TGCGCCAGCAGTGAAGTGGGAAGCTCCTACAATGAGCAGTTCTTC. Translated: CASSEVGSSYNEQFF.

The chain links TRBV11-3 to TRBJ2-6; possibly TRBD2 for D (6 bases). V lost 6 bases, J lost 1 base, and 10 bases lay in between. CDR1 is SGHNT and CDR2 is YENEEA in the germline V gene. The CDR3 has 15 residues. CDR3 in DNA: TGTGCCAGCAGTCCAAGCGGGTCTGGGGCCAACGTCCTGACTTTC. Its protein product is CASSPSGSGANVLTF.

This sequence joins TRBV11-2 and TRBJ2-5, with D hard to call. Germline-derived CDR1 and CDR2 are SGHAT and FQNNGV. V lost 4 bases to trimming and J lost 4 bases, with 7 bases between them. The CDR3 loop spans 12 amino acids. This chain's CDR3 is CASSSDGETQYF. The CDR3 DNA sequence: TGTGCCAGCAGCTCGGATGGAGAGACCCAGTACTTC.

As DNA, the CDR3 is TGTGCCAGCAGCCTTAGCTGGAGTGAGCAGTTCTTC. Translation gives CASSLSWSEQFF. This chain links TRBV2 with TRBJ2-1; D is uncertain. Trimming left V 6 bases short and J 9 bases short, with 12 bases between. The germline CDR1 and CDR2 sequences are SNHLY and FYNNEI. The CDR3 has 12 residues.

The sample holds a few counts of this clone. The chain carries TRBV19 and TRBJ1-5; D possibly corresponds to TRBD1 (5 bases). The CDR3 is made up of 13 amino acids. Trimming took 5 bases from V and 3 from J, leaving 8 bases between them. The germline V gene has CDR1 LNHDA and CDR2 SQIVND (reference sequence). The CDR3 loop is CASSRQTNQPQHF. CDR3 in DNA: TGTGCCAGTAGTCGACAGACCAATCAGCCCCAGCATTTT.

The V and J genes are TRBV5-4 and TRBJ2-7; 7 bases match TRBD1. The J segment lost 0 bases and the V segment lost 4 bases, leaving 4 bases of the junction unmatched. The V gene's germline CDR1 is SGHNT and CDR2 YYREEE (reference sequence). The length of the CDR3 is 14 residues. CDR3 in DNA: TGTGCCAGCAGCAAGGGACAGAGCTCCTACGAGCAGTACTTC. It specifies CASSKGQSSYEQYF.

The count of this clone is one. This chain connects TRBV5-5 to TRBJ2-6; 8 bases map to TRBD1. Germline-derived CDR1 and CDR2 are SGHKS and YYEKEE (reference sequence). CDR3 length equals 16 residues. V lost 1 base and J lost 1; bases outside the gene matches: 1. Here the CDR3 DNA reads TGTGCCAGCAGCTTGCAGGGGGCGTCTGGGGCCAACGTCCTGACTTTC. This gives the protein CASSLQGASGANVLTF. Complete variable domain (other parts from reference TRBV5-5 and TRBJ2-6): DAGVTQSPTHLIKTRGQQVTLRCSPISGHKSVSWYQQVLGQGPQFIFQYYEKEERGRGNFPDRFSARQFPNYSSELNVNALLLGDSALYLCASSLQGASGANVLTFGAGSRLTVL.

The chain employs TRBV4-3 and TRBJ2-5; tentatively, D is TRBD1 or TRBD2 (7 bases each). Germline values: CDR1 LGHNA, CDR2 YSLEER. The V end lost 5 bases, the J end lost 4 bases, and 20 bases lay between the germline ends. CDR3 length equals 16 residues. In DNA form, the CDR3 reads TGCGCCAGCAGCGTCCGACTAGCAGGGGGGGGAGAGACCCAGTACTTC. Translating gives CASSVRLAGGGETQYF.

The chain carries TRBV10-1 and TRBJ2-5; tentatively, D is TRBD1 (6 bases). Germline CDR1 and CDR2: WNHNN and SYGVQD (reference sequence). The CDR3 is made up of 15 amino acids. Trimming left V 3 bases short and J 1 base short, with 12 bases between. CDR3 nucleotide sequence: TGCGCCAGCAGTGAAGGGGACACTCCCCAAGAGACCCAGTACTTC. Its protein is CASSEGDTPQETQYF.

The chain uses TRBV5-4 and TRBJ2-7, with 7 nucleotides matching TRBD1. The ends lost 3 bases at V and 1 base at J; junction bases unmatched: 10. Germline CDR1 reads SGHNT; CDR2 reads YYREEE (reference sequence). The CDR3 contains 16 residues. CDR3 DNA sequence: TGTGCCAGCAGCTCCTCACAGGGGAAAAGTTCCTACGAGCAGTACTTC. This sequence encodes CASSSSQGKSSYEQYF.

The chain is built from TRBV9 and TRBJ2-1; a possible D gene is TRBD1 (7 bases). V was trimmed by 1 base and J by 9 bases, leaving 11 bases between them. This CDR3 contains 13 residues. Germline lookup yields CDR1 SGDLS and CDR2 YYNGEE. CDR3 region: CASSVQGGGEQFF. Written as DNA, the CDR3 is TGTGCCAGCAGCGTACAGGGGGGAGGTGAGCAGTTCTTC.

V usage is TRBV2 and J usage is TRBJ2-7, with TRBD2 matching over 11 bases. The V gene's germline CDR1 is SNHLY and CDR2 FYNNEI. The CDR3 runs to 17 residues. The V and J ends lost 6 bases and 2 bases, in that order; junction bases with no gene match: 12. Written as DNA, the CDR3 is TGTGCCAGCAGGGGCTTATTCCTAGCGGGGGGAACCTACGAGCAGTACTTC. Amino acids: CASRGLFLAGGTYEQYF.

V usage is TRBV11-3 and J usage is TRBJ2-7, with D possibly TRBD2 on 6 matching bases. CDR1 is SGHNT and CDR2 is YENEEA in the germline V gene. The length of the CDR3 is 14 residues. V lost 5 bases and J lost 3, with 14 bases in between. Here the CDR3 reads CASSSMGRLYEQYF. The DNA of the CDR3 is TGTGCCAGCAGCAGCATGGGGAGGCTCTACGAGCAGTACTTC.

The gene calls are TRBV5-1 and TRBJ2-1; D call uncertain. The germline V gene has CDR1 SGHRS and CDR2 YFSETQ. V lost 2 bases and J lost 0, with 9 bases in between. The CDR3 extends over 15 amino acids. CDR3 in DNA: TGCGCCAGCAGCTTTGGCAGCAGCTCCTACAATGAGCAGTTCTTC. Its protein product is CASSFGSSSYNEQFF.

The gene calls are TRBV10-2 and TRBJ2-7; weak D call: TRBD2 (5 bases). The germline V gene has CDR1 WSHSY and CDR2 SAAADI. V lost 8 bases and J 1 base, leaving 6 bases between the germline ends. This CDR3 is 11 amino acids long. CDR3 DNA sequence: TGCGCCAGCGGGGAGTCCTACGAGCAGTACTTC. Translated, it gives CASGESYEQYF.

The chain recombines TRBV5-6 with TRBJ1-2, with a possible D match to TRBD1 (5 bases). CDR3 length: 13 residues. Trimming shortened V by 4 bases and J by 4 bases, and 11 bases separated the two germline ends. Germline CDR1 and CDR2: SGHDT and YYEEEE. CDR3 protein: CASSLRGTYGYTF. The CDR3 DNA sequence: TGTGCCAGCAGCCTGAGAGGGACCTATGGCTACACCTTC.

CDR3 DNA: TGTGCCAGTAGTATGGAAGGGGGCGCGGGCTATGGCTACACCTTC. It is translated as CASSMEGGAGYGYTF. The chain joins TRBV19 to TRBJ1-2; 7 positions match TRBD1. V lost 3 bases to trimming and J lost 4 bases; unmatched junction nucleotides: 8. CDR3 length equals 15 residues. Germline CDR1 is LNHDA and CDR2 is SQIVND (reference sequence).

The count of this clone is one. The V gene is TRBV12-3 or TRBV12-4, the J gene TRBJ2-2; D unclear. This CDR3 spans 13 amino acids. V shed 4 bases and J shed 6 bases, with 9 bases lying between them. CDR3 protein: CASSSRSPGELFF. The DNA of the CDR3 is TGTGCCAGCAGTTCCCGTAGCCCCGGGGAGCTGTTTTTT.

V and J are TRBV9 and TRBJ2-1; 13 positions agree with TRBD2. Per germline, CDR1 SGDLS and CDR2 YYNGEE. This CDR3 contains 19 residues. After removal of 2 bases from V and 10 bases from J, the junction contained 18 bases not matched to a gene. The CDR3 DNA is TGTGCCAGCAGCGTTGGGCCGGGACTAGCGGGGCGTCCGTCGGGGGAGCAGTTCTTC. Translation: CASSVGPGLAGRPSGEQFF.

This chain links TRBV9 with TRBJ1-5; D is undetermined. The CDR3 extends over 12 amino acids. The V gene's germline CDR1 is SGDLS and CDR2 YYNGEE. V dropped 6 bases and J dropped 4 bases, with 8 bases sitting between them. CDR3 nucleotide sequence: TGTGCCAGCATCCAAAGAAATCAGCCCCAGCATTTT. It codes for CASIQRNQPQHF.

The chain joins TRBV5-1 to TRBJ2-2; D gene ambiguous. This CDR3 spans 14 amino acids. Deletions cut 4 bases from V and 2 bases from J, with 9 bases between. The V gene's germline CDR1 is SGHRS and CDR2 YFSETQ. The CDR3 region has the DNA TGCGCCAGCAGCAGAGGATCCAACACCGGGGAGCTGTTTTTT. It translates to CASSRGSNTGELFF.